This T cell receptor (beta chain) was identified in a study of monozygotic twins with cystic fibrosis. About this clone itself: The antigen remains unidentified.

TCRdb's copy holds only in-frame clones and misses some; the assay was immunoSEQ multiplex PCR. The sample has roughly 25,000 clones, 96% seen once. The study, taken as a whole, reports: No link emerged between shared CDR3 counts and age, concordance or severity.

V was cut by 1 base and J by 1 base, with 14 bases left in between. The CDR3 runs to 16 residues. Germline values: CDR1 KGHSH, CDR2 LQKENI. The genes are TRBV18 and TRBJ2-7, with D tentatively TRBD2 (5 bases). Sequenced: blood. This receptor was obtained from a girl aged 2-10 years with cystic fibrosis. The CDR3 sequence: CASSPLGLKGSYEQYF. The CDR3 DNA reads TGTGCCAGCTCACCACTTGGACTCAAAGGGTCCTACGAGCAGTACTTC.